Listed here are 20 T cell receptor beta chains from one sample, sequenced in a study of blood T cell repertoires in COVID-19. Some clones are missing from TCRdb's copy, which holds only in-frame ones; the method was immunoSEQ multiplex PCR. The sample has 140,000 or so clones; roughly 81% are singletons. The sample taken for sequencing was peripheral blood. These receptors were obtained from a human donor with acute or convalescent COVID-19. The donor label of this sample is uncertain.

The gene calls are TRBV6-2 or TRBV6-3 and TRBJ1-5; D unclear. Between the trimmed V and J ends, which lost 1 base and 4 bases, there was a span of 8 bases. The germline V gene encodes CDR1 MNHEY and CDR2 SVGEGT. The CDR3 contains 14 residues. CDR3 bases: TGTGCCAGCAGTTACTTCGGAGTAAATCAGCCCCAGCATTTT. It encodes CASSYFGVNQPQHF.

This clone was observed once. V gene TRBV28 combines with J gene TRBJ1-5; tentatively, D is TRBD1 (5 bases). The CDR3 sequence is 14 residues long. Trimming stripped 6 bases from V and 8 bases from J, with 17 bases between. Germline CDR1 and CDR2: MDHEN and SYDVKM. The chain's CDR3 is CASSFGSGGEPQHF. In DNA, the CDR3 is TGTGCCAGCAGCTTTGGGTCCGGAGGGGAGCCCCAGCATTTT.

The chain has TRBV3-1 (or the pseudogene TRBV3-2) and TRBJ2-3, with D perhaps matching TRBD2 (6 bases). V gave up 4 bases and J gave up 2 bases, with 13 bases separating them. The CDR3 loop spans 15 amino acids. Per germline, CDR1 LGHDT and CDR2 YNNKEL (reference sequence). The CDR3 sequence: CASSPGAGITDTQYF. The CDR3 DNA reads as TGTGCCAGCAGCCCCGGGGCGGGAATCACAGATACGCAGTATTTT.

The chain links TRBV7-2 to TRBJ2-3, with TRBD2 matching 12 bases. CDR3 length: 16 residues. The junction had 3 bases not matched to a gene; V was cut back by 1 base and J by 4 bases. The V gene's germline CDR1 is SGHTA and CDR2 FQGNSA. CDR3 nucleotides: TGTGCCAGCAGCTTAGGACTAGCGGGAGTGGCAGATACGCAGTATTTT. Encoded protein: CASSLGLAGVADTQYF.

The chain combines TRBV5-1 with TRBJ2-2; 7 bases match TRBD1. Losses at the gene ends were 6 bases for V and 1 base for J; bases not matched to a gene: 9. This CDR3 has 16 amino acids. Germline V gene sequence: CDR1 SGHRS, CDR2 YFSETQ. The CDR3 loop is CASTRVGTVNTGELFF. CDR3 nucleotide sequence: TGCGCCAGCACGCGAGTTGGGACAGTGAACACCGGGGAGCTGTTTTTT.

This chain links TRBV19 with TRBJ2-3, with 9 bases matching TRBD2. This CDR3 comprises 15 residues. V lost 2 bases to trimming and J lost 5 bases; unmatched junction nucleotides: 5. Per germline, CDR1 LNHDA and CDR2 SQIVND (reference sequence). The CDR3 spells CASSIMTSGGDTQYF. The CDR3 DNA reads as TGTGCCAGTAGTATAATGACTAGCGGAGGAGATACGCAGTATTTT.

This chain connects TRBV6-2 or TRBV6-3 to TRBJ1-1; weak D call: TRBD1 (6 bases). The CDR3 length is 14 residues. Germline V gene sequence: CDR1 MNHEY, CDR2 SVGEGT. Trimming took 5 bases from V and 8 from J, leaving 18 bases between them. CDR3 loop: CASSRIPGHQEAFF. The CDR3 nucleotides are TGTGCCAGCAGTCGCATCCCGGGACACCAAGAAGCTTTCTTT.

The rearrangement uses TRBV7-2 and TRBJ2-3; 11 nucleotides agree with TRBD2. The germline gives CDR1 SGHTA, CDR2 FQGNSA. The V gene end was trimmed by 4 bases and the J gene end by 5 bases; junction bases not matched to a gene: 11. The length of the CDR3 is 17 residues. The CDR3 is CASSSRSGGAQGDTQYF. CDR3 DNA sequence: TGTGCCAGCAGCTCGCGTAGCGGGGGGGCCCAGGGAGATACGCAGTATTTT.

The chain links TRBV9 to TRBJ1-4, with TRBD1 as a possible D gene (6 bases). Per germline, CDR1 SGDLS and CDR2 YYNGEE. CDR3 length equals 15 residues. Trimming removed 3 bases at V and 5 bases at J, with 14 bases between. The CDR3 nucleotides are TGTGCCAGCAGCGCGAAGGGGGTTCACAATGAAAAACTGTTTTTT. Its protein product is CASSAKGVHNEKLFF.

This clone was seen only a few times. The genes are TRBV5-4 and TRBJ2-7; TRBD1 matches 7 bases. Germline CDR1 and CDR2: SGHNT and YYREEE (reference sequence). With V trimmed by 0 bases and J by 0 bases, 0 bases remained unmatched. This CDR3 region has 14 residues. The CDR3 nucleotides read TGTGCCAGCAGCTTGGGACAGGGCTCCTACGAGCAGTACTTC. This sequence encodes CASSLGQGSYEQYF.

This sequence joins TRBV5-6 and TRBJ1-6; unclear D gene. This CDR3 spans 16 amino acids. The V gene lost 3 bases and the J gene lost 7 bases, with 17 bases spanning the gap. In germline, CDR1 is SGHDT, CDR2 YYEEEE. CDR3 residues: CASSSHSSPPNSPLHF. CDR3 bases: TGTGCCAGCAGCTCGCACAGCTCACCTCCAAATTCACCCCTCCACTTT.

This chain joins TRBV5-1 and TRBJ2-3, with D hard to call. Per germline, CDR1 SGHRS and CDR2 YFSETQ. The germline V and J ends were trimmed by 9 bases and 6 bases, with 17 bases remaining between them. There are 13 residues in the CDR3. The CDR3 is CATTRDARDTQYF. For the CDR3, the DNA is TGCGCCACCACCCGCGATGCGAGGGATACGCAGTATTTT.

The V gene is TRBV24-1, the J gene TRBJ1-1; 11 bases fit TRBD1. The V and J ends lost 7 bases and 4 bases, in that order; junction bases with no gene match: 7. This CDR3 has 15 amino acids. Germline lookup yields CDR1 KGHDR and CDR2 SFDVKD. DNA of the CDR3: TGTGCCACCAGCGGGACAGGGGGATTAGGCACTGAAGCTTTCTTT. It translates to CATSGTGGLGTEAFF.

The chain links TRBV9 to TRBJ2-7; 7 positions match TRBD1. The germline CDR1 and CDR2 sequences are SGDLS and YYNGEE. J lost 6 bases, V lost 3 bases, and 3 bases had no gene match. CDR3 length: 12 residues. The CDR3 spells CASSGQGGEQYV. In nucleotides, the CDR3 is TGTGCCAGCAGCGGACAGGGTGGCGAGCAGTACGTC.

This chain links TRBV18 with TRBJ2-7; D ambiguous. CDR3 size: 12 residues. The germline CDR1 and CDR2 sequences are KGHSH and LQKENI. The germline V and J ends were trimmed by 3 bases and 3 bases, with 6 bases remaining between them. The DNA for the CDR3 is TGTGCCAGCTCACCGCGAAACTACGAGCAGTACTTC. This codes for CASSPRNYEQYF.

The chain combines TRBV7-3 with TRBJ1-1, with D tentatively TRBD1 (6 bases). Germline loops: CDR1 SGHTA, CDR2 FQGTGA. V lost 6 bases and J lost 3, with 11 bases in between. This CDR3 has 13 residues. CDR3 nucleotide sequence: TGTGCCAGCAGAAGGACAGAGGACACTGAAGCTTTCTTT. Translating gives CASRRTEDTEAFF.

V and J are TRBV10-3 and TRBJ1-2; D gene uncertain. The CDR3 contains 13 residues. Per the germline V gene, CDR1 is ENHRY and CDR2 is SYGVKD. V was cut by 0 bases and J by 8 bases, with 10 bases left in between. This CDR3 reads CAISESWPNGYTF. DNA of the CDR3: TGTGCCATCAGTGAGTCGTGGCCCAACGGCTACACCTTC.

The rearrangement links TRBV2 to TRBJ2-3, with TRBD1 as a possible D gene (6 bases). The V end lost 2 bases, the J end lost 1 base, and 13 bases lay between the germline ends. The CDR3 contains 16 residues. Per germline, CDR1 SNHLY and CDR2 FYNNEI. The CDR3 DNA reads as TGTGCCAGCAGTGAACTCACAGGGTCGGGCACAGATACGCAGTATTTT. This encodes CASSELTGSGTDTQYF.

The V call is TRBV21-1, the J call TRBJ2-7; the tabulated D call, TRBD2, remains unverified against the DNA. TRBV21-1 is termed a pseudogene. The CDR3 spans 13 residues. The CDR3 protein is CASSREGGYEQYV. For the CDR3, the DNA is TGTGCCAGCAGCAGGGAGGGTGGCTACGAGCAGTACGTC.

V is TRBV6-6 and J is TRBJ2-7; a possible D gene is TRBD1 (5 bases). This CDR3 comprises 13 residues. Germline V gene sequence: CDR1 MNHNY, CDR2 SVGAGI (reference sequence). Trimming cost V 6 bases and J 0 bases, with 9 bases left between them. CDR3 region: CASRLRDSYEQYV. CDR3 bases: TGTGCCAGCAGGCTCAGGGACTCCTACGAGCAGTACGTC.